The clone carrying this TCR beta chain has ten or more counts. Its specificity is not known. This CDR3 has 12 residues. Trimming removed 5 bases from V and 0 bases from J, with 8 bases in between. Per germline, CDR1 DFQATT and CDR2 SNEGSKA (reference sequence). The data were taken from a study of T cells after yellow fever vaccination. Across the study: The fractions with low cell numbers were processed using SMART-Seq v4 Ultra Low Input.

A process of 5'RACE template switching, which added a universal primer site and UMIs, was used to make TCR cDNA. Using its own MiXCR run on the 5' RACE reads, TCRdb lists one record per CDR3 protein. The sample has about 310,000 distinct CDR3 sequences, more than 3% seen once. Study-wide results and caveats: There was a possibility that FACS-sorted repertoires contained abundant clonotypes contaminating from the bulk population. Primary-vaccination clones mostly resurfaced post-booster (nearly 97% CD4, roughly 90% CD8).

This sequence originates from a man younger than 35 who received the YFV17D yellow fever vaccine. The rearrangement links TRBV20-1 to TRBJ2-7; D remains unclear. Sequenced here: PBMCs, sampled on the day of the yellow fever booster vaccination. CDR3 in amino acids: CSASDGSYEQYF. For the CDR3, the DNA is TGCAGTGCTTCGGACGGCTCCTACGAGCAGTACTTC.